This passage covers 24 T cell receptor beta chains from one sample sequenced in a study of neurological immune-mediated disorders. TCRdb recomputed calls from the 5' RACE reads with MiXCR, one row per CDR3 protein. This table has about 5,000 distinct CDR3 sequences, around 22% appearing once. Material: CD8+ T cells from blood. The receptors were sampled from a woman aged 60 to 75 with HTLV-1-associated myelopathy (HAM/TSP).

This clonotype is medium-sized in the sample. The gene calls are TRBV27 and TRBJ2-2; D is unresolved. V dropped 1 base and J dropped 3 bases, with 3 bases sitting between them. This CDR3 contains 13 residues. CDR1 and CDR2 (germline): MNHEY, SMNVEV (reference sequence). CDR3 nucleotides: TGTGCCAGCAGTTTATGGGACACCGGGGAGCTGTTTTTT. Amino acids: CASSLWDTGELFF.

This clonotype occurred many times. This chain connects TRBV20-1 to TRBJ2-2; 12 positions match TRBD2. V gave up 4 bases and J gave up 2 bases; unmatched junction bases: 14. Germline CDR1 and CDR2: DFQATT and SNEGSKA (reference sequence). The CDR3 spans 19 residues. CDR3 sequence: CSANYLAGGPPSNTGELFF. The CDR3 coding sequence is TGCAGTGCTAACTACCTAGCGGGAGGGCCCCCCTCTAACACCGGGGAGCTGTTTTTT.

This clonotype was seen a handful of times. The chain links TRBV7-9 to TRBJ2-7; D is possibly TRBD2 (5 bases). The V gene's germline CDR1 is SEHNR and CDR2 FQNEAQ (reference sequence). V shed 0 bases and J shed 5 bases, with 14 bases lying between them. CDR3 length: 15 amino acids. CDR3 region: CASSLAVGASNEQYF. CDR3 DNA sequence: TGTGCCAGCAGCTTAGCGGTGGGAGCGTCAAACGAGCAGTACTTC. The full variable domain, rest sourced from reference TRBV7-9 and TRBJ2-7, is DTGVSQNPRHKITKRGQNVTFRCDPISEHNRLYWYRQTLGQGPEFLTYFQNEAQLEKSRLLSDRFSAERPKGSFSTLEIQRTEQGDSAMYLCASSLAVGASNEQYFGPGTRLTVT.

The chain recombines TRBV20-1 with TRBJ2-7; tentatively, D is TRBD2 (6 bases). V lost 2 bases, J lost 3 bases, and 20 bases lay in between. The CDR3 is 16 residues long. Germline assignment: CDR1 DFQATT and CDR2 SNEGSKA (reference sequence). The CDR3 sequence: CSARYLCGGDLYEQYF. In nucleotides, the CDR3 is TGCAGTGCTAGATATCTTTGCGGAGGGGATCTCTACGAGCAGTACTTC.

By sample share, this clonotype is medium-sized. This sequence joins TRBV9 and TRBJ1-6; possibly TRBD1 for D (5 bases). The V end lost 4 bases, the J end lost 14 bases, and 16 bases lay between the germline ends. Germline V CDR1 and CDR2: SGDLS, YYNGEE. The CDR3 runs to 13 residues. CDR3 nucleotides: TGTGCCAGCAGCTGGGACCCCAACTCGGCCCTCCACTTT. It codes for CASSWDPNSALHF.

By its share, this clonotype is medium-sized. The genes are TRBV6-5 and TRBJ2-1; D tentatively reads TRBD1 or TRBD2 (5 bases each). CDR1 is MNHEY, CDR2 SVGAGI, per germline. Trimming left V 4 bases short and J 1 base short, with 14 bases between. The CDR3 sequence is 16 residues long. CDR3 region: CASSSTGTESYNEQFF. The CDR3, as DNA: TGTGCCAGCAGTTCCACCGGGACGGAGTCCTACAATGAGCAGTTCTTC.

Within the sample, this clonotype is large. The chain recombines TRBV6-5 with TRBJ2-3, with 10 bases lining up with TRBD2. V lost 6 bases to trimming and J lost 2 bases; unmatched junction nucleotides: 8. Looked up from germline, CDR1 is MNHEY and CDR2 is SVGAGI. The CDR3 is made up of 16 amino acids. The CDR3 here is CASRPGLAGATDTQYF. CDR3 sequence (DNA): TGTGCCAGCAGACCCGGGCTAGCGGGGGCCACAGATACGCAGTATTTT.

In this sample, this clonotype is medium-sized. The chain links TRBV11-3 to TRBJ2-1; 7 positions match TRBD2. This CDR3 region has 15 residues. Trimming removed 4 bases from V and 3 bases from J; junction bases left unmatched: 6. Per germline, CDR1 SGHNT and CDR2 YENEEA. The CDR3 coding sequence is TGTGCCAGCAGCTCCGGGGGGAGCTTCTACAATGAGCAGTTCTTC. It yields the protein CASSSGGSFYNEQFF.

This clonotype was counted many times. The rearrangement links TRBV27 to TRBJ2-1; TRBD1 is a possible D gene (6 bases). CDR1 is MNHEY and CDR2 is SMNVEV in the germline V gene (reference sequence). This CDR3 region has 14 residues. V dropped 1 base and J dropped 5 bases, with 9 bases sitting between them. The CDR3 DNA is TGTGCCAGCAGTTTATATACAGGGAACAATGAGCAGTTCTTC. Translated: CASSLYTGNNEQFF.

This clonotype was seen many times. This rearrangement joins TRBV9 to TRBJ1-2; TRBD1 might be the D (6 bases). Germline V gives CDR1 SGDLS, CDR2 YYNGEE. Deletions cut 4 bases from V and 1 base from J, with 14 bases between. CDR3 length equals 15 residues. The CDR3 is CASSLQGSINYGYTF. The CDR3 DNA reads TGTGCCAGCAGCCTCCAGGGGAGTATTAACTATGGCTACACCTTC.

In its sample, this clonotype was seen many times. The chain carries TRBV6-5 and TRBJ2-2, with 9 bases that match TRBD2. J gave up 2 bases and V 2 bases, and 3 bases lay outside the gene matches. The germline V gene has CDR1 MNHEY and CDR2 SVGAGI. This CDR3 has 16 residues. The CDR3 nucleotides read TGTGCCAGCAGTTACATTAGCGGGGGTAACACCGGGGAGCTGTTTTTT. Encoded protein: CASSYISGGNTGELFF.

In its sample, this clonotype was seen many times. The chain links TRBV12-3 or TRBV12-4 to TRBJ2-7, with D tentatively TRBD2 (5 bases). The length of the CDR3 is 14 residues. V was cut by 0 bases and J by 5 bases, with 11 bases left in between. The CDR3 nucleotides are TGTGCCAGCAGTTTAGCGAGGGTGCGGGACGAGCAGTACTTC. It encodes CASSLARVRDEQYF.

In this sample, this clonotype turned up a few times. The J gene is TRBJ1-2, the V gene TRBV20-1, with D possibly being TRBD1 (6 bases). Germline-derived CDR1 and CDR2 are DFQATT and SNEGSKA (reference sequence). The germline V and J ends were trimmed by 1 base and 4 bases, with 13 bases remaining between them. The CDR3 has 14 amino acids. The CDR3 DNA sequence: TGCAGTGCTAGAGCCGGGACACTGGGCTATGGCTACACCTTC. Translating it yields CSARAGTLGYGYTF.

The V and J genes are TRBV5-1 and TRBJ2-7, with D possibly matching TRBD2 (6 bases). V was pared by 4 bases and J by 0 bases, with 11 bases between. The CDR3 is made up of 14 amino acids. In germline, CDR1 is SGHRS, CDR2 YFSETQ. CDR3 loop: CASSATGDSYEQYF. CDR3 coding DNA: TGCGCCAGCAGCGCAACGGGGGACTCCTACGAGCAGTACTTC.

This clonotype was recorded at least ten times. The chain uses TRBV20-1 and TRBJ2-5; D is unclear. The CDR3 has 14 amino acids. Germline CDR1 DFQATT, CDR2 SNEGSKA (reference sequence). The V and J ends lost 0 bases and 5 bases respectively, with 13 bases between them. The chain's CDR3 is CSARELGSGETQYF. The CDR3 nucleotides are TGCAGTGCTAGAGAGTTGGGTAGTGGGGAGACCCAGTACTTC.

This clonotype has ten or more counts. The chain joins TRBV7-9 to TRBJ2-7; 11 bases line up with TRBD1. V was clipped by 4 bases and J by 1 base; unmatched bases: 3. Germline V lookup: CDR1 SEHNR, CDR2 FQNEAQ (reference sequence). The CDR3 contains 15 residues. The CDR3 region has the DNA TGTGCCAGCAGCTCTGGACAGGGGGCATCCTACGAGCAGTACTTC. Amino acid sequence: CASSSGQGASYEQYF.

The chain has TRBV4-3 and TRBJ1-6; 12 nucleotides match TRBD1. This CDR3 spans 17 amino acids. CDR1 and CDR2 (germline): LGHNA, YSLEER. V gave up 4 bases and J gave up 7 bases; unmatched junction bases: 8. DNA of the CDR3: TGCGCCAGCAGCCCGGGACAGGGGGCGACGATGAATTCACCCCTCCACTTT. Amino acid sequence: CASSPGQGATMNSPLHF.

The table lists this clonotype with many counts. The DNA of the CDR3 is TGTGCCAGCAGCCAACCACAGGGCCCCTACAATGAGCAGTTCTTC. As protein: CASSQPQGPYNEQFF. J is TRBJ2-1 and V is TRBV3-1, with D perhaps matching TRBD1 (6 bases). Deletions cut 2 bases from V and 2 bases from J, with 10 bases between. Germline CDR1 is LGHDT and CDR2 is YNNKEL (reference sequence). There are 15 residues in the CDR3.

A single count supports this clonotype. Relative to the germline gene, one junction end is altered; a read error may explain this. The chain is built from TRBV9 and TRBJ1-1, with D possibly being TRBD1 (5 bases). The CDR3 is 17 residues long. Per the germline V gene, CDR1 is SGDLS and CDR2 is YYNGEE. The CDR3 DNA follows: TGTGCCAGCAGCGTAGGGGGCATAATGGGCGGGAACACTGAAACTTTATTT. Translated, it gives CASSVGGIMGGNTETLF.

Note on this clonotype: It may be a read error: a sequence one base away is much more abundant. The chain carries TRBV14 and TRBJ1-4; D is unclear. The V end was cut by 5 bases, the J end by 9 bases, with 16 bases between. This CDR3 has 14 amino acids. Per the germline V gene, CDR1 is SGHDN and CDR2 is FVKESK. The CDR3 reads CASSDRTRWQKLFF. The CDR3 nucleotides are TGTGCCAGCAGCGACCGGACCCGATGGCAAAAACTGTTTTTT.

The chain recombines TRBV11-3 with TRBJ2-1; 8 positions match TRBD1. Trimming removed 8 bases from V and 7 bases from J; junction bases left unmatched: 19. Germline V gene lookup returns CDR1 SGHNT and CDR2 YENEEA. This CDR3 contains 17 residues. The CDR3 reads CASLDWKVTGAGNEQFF. The CDR3 region has the DNA TGTGCCAGCCTAGATTGGAAGGTGACAGGGGCGGGTAATGAGCAGTTCTTC.

This clonotype was seen repeatedly, ten times or more. The chain has TRBV20-1 and TRBJ2-1; D not resolved. Trimming took 6 bases from V and 0 from J, leaving 21 bases between them. Germline V gene data show CDR1 as DFQATT and CDR2 as SNEGSKA (reference sequence). The length of the CDR3 is 17 residues. Here the CDR3 reads CSAPGISRESSYNEQFF. CDR3 nucleotides: TGCAGTGCCCCCGGCATTAGTAGGGAAAGCTCCTACAATGAGCAGTTCTTC.

In this sample, this clonotype is medium-sized. The rearrangement joins TRBV7-2 to TRBJ1-5; 10 nucleotides agree with TRBD1. The CDR3 is 21 amino acids. J gave up 3 bases and V 0 bases, and 17 bases lay outside the gene matches. CDR1 SGHTA and CDR2 FQGNSA come from the germline V gene. The CDR3 spells CASSLALKGPDRGLFNQPQHF. In DNA, the CDR3 is TGTGCCAGCAGCTTAGCGCTAAAGGGTCCCGACAGGGGGCTCTTCAATCAGCCCCAGCATTTT.

By share of the sample, this clonotype is medium-sized. The rearrangement joins TRBV14 to TRBJ2-1, with no clear D. V was clipped by 4 bases and J by 8 bases, with 9 bases between them. CDR1 is SGHDN and CDR2 is FVKESK in the germline V gene. This CDR3 is built from 12 residues. Here the CDR3 DNA reads TGTGCCAGCAGCCCGAGTATAGATGAGCAGTTCTTC. Translated, it gives CASSPSIDEQFF.